The present TCR beta chain was sequenced within a study of yellow fever vaccine responses in identical twins. Broader study findings: The authors reported partly convergent, partly personalized vaccine responses in identical twins.

Note on this clonotype: Its antigen is as yet unknown.

TCRdb re-analysed the RT-PCR reads in MiXCR, keeping a single row per CDR3 protein. The profile shows about 1,700 distinct CDR3 sequences, approximately 87% of them singletons. J lost 10 bases, V lost 0 bases, and 6 bases had no gene match. Looked up from germline, CDR1 is DFQATT and CDR2 is SNEGSKA (reference sequence). The CDR3 has 14 residues. The specimen comprised T cells from blood (PBMCs), unsorted or a sorted subset (not recorded which), sampled before or after yellow fever vaccination (not recorded which). This sequence joins TRBV20-1 and TRBJ1-6; TRBD1 aligns across 7 bases. This clonotype was sampled from a woman aged 18-29 years who received the yellow fever vaccine. The CDR3 DNA reads TGCAGTGCTAGAGACCTGACAGGGATGTCACCCCTCCACTTT. Its translation: CSARDLTGMSPLHF.